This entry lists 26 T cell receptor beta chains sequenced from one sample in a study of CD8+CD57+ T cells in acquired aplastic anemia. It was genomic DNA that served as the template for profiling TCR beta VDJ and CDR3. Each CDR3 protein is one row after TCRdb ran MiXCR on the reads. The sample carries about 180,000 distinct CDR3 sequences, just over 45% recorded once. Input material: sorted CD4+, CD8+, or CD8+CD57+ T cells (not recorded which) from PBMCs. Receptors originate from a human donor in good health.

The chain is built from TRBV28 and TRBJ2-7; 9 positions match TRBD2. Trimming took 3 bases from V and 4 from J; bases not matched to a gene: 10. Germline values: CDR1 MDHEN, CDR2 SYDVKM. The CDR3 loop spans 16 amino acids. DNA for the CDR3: TGTGCCAGCAGTTTTGGGGCTAGCGGGATTCTGTACGAGCAGTACTTC. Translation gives CASSFGASGILYEQYF.

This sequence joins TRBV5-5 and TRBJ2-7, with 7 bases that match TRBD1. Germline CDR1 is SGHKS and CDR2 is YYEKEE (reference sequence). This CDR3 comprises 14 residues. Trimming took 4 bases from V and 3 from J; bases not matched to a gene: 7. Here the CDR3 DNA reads TGTGCCAGCAGCATAGGGGACAGCTACTACGAGCAGTACTTC. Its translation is CASSIGDSYYEQYF.

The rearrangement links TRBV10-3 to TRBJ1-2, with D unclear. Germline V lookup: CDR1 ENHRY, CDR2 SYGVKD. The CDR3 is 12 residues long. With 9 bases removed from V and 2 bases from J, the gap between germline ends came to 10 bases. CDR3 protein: CAIGPGNYGYTF. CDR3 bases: TGTGCCATAGGGCCGGGGAACTATGGCTACACCTTC.

In nucleotides, the CDR3 is TGTGCCAGCAGTGACCGGGGAATGGACGATGAGCAGTTCTTC. It encodes CASSDRGMDDEQFF. The chain has TRBV2 and TRBJ2-1, with D possibly matching TRBD2 (5 bases). Germline loops: CDR1 SNHLY, CDR2 FYNNEI. The CDR3 is 14 residues long. With 3 bases removed from V and 8 bases from J, the gap between germline ends came to 14 bases.

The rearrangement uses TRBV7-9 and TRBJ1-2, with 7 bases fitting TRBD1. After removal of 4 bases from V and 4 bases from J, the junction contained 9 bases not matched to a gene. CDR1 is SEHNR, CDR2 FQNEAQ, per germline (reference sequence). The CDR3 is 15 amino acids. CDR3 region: CASSSRQGGLYGYTF. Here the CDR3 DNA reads TGTGCCAGCAGCTCCAGACAGGGTGGCCTCTATGGCTACACCTTC.

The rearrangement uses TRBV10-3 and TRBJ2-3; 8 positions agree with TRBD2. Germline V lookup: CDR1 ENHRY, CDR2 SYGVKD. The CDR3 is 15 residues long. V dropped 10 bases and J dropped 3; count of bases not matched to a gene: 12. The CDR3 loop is CASNFGSGSTDTQYF. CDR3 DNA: TGTGCCAGCAATTTCGGGAGCGGGAGTACAGATACGCAGTATTTT.

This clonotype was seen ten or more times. The CDR3 DNA follows: TGCAGTGCTATTGTGAGCTTCAATGAGCAGTTCTTC. Its translation is CSAIVSFNEQFF. The chain combines TRBV20-1 with TRBJ2-1; D remains ambiguous. V lost 4 bases and J lost 6, with 10 bases in between. Germline-derived CDR1 and CDR2 are DFQATT and SNEGSKA (reference sequence). CDR3 length: 12 amino acids.

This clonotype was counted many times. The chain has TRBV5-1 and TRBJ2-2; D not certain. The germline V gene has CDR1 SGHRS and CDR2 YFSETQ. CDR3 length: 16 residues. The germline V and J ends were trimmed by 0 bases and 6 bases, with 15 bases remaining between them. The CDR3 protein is CASSLVTSSPPGELFF. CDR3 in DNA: TGCGCCAGCAGCTTGGTTACCAGTAGTCCTCCCGGGGAGCTGTTTTTT. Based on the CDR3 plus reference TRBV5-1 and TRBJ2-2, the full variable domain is KAGVTQTPRYLIKTRGQQVTLSCSPISGHRSVSWYQQTPGQGLQFLFEYFSETQRNKGNFPGRFSGRQFSNSRSEMNVSTLELGDSALYLCASSLVTSSPPGELFFGEGSRLTVL.

CDR3 DNA sequence: TGCGCCAGCTCGAAGGGAGACCAGGATACGCAGTATTTT. Protein: CASSKGDQDTQYF. J is TRBJ2-3 and V is TRBV5-1; a weak D match, TRBD2 (5 bases). The CDR3 is 13 amino acids. The germline V gene has CDR1 SGHRS and CDR2 YFSETQ. The V and J ends lost 7 bases and 6 bases respectively, with 15 bases between them.

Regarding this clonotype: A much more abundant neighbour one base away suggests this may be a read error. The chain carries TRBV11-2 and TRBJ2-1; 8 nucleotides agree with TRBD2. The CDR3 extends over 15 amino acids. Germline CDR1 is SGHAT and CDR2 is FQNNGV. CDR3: CASSPTSAPYNAQFF. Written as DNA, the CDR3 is TGTGCCAGCAGCCCGACTAGCGCTCCCTACAATGCGCAGTTCTTC.

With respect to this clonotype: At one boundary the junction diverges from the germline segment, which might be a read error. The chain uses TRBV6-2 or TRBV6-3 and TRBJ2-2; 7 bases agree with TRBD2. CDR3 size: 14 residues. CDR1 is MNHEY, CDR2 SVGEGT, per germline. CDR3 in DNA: TGTGCCAGCAGTATACTAGCGAGAACCGGGGATCTGTTTTTT. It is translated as CASSILARTGDLFF.

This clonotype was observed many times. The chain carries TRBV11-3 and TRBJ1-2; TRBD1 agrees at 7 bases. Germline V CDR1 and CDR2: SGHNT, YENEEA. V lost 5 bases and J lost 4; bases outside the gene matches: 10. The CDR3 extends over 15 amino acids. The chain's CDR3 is CASSVDRVAIYGYTF. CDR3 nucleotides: TGTGCCAGCAGCGTCGACAGGGTTGCTATCTATGGCTACACCTTC.

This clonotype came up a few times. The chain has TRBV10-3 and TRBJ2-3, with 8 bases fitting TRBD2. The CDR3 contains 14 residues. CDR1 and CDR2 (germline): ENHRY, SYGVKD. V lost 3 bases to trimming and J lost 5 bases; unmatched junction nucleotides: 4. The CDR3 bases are TGTGCCATCAGTGATGGACTAGCCGGAGATACGCAGTATTTT. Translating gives CAISDGLAGDTQYF.

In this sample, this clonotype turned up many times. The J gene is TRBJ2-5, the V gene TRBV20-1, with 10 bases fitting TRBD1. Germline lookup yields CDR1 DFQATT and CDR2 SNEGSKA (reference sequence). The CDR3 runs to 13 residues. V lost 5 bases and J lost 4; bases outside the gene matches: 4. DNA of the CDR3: TGCAGTGCTCCGACAGGGGGCGGAGAGACCCAGTACTTC. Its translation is CSAPTGGGETQYF.

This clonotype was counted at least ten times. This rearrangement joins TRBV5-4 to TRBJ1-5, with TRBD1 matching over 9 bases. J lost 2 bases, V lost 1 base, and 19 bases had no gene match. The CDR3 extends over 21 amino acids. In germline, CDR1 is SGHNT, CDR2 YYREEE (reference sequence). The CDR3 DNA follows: TGTGCCAGCAGCTTGCTCGATCGGCGTACAGGGGGCGCCGGAGGCAATCAGCCCCAGCATTTT. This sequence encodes CASSLLDRRTGGAGGNQPQHF.

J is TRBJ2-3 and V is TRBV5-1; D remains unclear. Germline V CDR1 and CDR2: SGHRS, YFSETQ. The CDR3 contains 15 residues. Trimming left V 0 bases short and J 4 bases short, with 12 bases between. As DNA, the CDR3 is TGCGCCAGCAGCTTGGATGCCTTCCTCCCAGATACGCAGTATTTT. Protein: CASSLDAFLPDTQYF.

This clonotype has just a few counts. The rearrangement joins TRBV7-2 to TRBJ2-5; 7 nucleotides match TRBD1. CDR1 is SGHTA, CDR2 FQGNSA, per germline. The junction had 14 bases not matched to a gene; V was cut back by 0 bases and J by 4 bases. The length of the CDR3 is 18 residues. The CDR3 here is CASSLASNRQGMGETQYF. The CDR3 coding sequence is TGTGCCAGCAGCTTAGCGTCCAACCGACAGGGCATGGGAGAGACCCAGTACTTC.

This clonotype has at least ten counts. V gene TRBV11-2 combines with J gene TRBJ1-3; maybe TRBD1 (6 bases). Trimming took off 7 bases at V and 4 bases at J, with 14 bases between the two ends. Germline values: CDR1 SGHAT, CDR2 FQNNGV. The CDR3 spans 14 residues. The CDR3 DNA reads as TGTGCCAGCACCTCATGGGGGCCAGGAAACACCATATATTTT. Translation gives CASTSWGPGNTIYF.

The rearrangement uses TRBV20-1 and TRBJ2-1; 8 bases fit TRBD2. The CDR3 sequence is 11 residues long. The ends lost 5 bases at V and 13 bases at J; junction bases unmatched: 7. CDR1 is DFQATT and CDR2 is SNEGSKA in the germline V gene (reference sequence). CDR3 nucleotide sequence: TGCAGTGCTCATAGCGGGATGTTTCAGTTCTTC. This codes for CSAHSGMFQFF.

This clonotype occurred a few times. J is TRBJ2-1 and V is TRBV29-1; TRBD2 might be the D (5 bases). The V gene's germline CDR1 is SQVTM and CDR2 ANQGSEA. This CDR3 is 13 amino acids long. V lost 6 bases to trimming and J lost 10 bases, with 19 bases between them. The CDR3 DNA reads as TGCAGCGTGCATGCGGGTAACGAGGGCGAGCAGTTCTTC. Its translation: CSVHAGNEGEQFF.

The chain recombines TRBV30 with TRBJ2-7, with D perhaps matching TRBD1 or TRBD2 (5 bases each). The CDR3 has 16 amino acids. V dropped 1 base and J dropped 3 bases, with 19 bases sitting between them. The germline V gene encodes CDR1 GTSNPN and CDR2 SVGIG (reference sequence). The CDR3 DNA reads TGTGCCTGGAGTGCACAGTGGGGACGTGGTCTCTACGAGCAGTACTTC. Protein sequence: CAWSAQWGRGLYEQYF.

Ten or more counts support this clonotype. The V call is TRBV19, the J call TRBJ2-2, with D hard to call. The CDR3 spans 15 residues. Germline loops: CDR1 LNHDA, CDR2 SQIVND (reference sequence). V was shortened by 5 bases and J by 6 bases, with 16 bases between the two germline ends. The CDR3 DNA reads TGTGCCAGTAGTGCCCATCCCCAAGGGTCCGGGGAGCTGTTTTTT. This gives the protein CASSAHPQGSGELFF. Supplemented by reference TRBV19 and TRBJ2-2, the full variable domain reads DGGITQSPKYLFRKEGQNVTLSCEQNLNHDAMYWYRQDPGQGLRLIYYSQIVNDFQKGDIAEGYSVSREKKESFPLTVTSAQKNPTAFYLCASSAHPQGSGELFFGEGSRLTVL.

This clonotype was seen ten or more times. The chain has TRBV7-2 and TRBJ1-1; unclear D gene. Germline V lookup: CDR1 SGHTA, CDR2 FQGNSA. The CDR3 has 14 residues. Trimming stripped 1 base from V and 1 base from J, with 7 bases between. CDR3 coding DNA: TGTGCCAGCAGCTTAGGTCCCTCGAACACTGAAGCTTTCTTT. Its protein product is CASSLGPSNTEAFF.

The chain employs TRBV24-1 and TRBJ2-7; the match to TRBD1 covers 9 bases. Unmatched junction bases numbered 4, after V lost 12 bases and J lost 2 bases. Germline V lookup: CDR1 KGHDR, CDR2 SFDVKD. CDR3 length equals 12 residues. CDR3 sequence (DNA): TGTGCCCCGGGACAGGGAGCCTACGAGCAGTACTTC. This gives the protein CAPGQGAYEQYF.

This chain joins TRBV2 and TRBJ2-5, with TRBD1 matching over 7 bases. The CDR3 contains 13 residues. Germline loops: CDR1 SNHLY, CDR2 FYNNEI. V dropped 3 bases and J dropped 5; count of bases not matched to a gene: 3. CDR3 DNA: TGTGCCAGCAGTGACGGACAGGAGGAGACCCAGTACTTC. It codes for CASSDGQEETQYF. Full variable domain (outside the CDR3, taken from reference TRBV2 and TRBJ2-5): EPEVTQTPSHQVTQMGQEVILRCVPISNHLYFYWYRQILGQKVEFLVSFYNNEISEKSEIFDDQFSVERPDGSNFTLKIRSTKLEDSAMYFCASSDGQEETQYFGPGTRLLVL.

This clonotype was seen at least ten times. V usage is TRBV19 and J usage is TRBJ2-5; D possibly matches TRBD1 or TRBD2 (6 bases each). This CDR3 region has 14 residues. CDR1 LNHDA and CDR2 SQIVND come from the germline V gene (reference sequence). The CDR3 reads CAGLGGRDQETQYF. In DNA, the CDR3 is TGTGCGGGGCTCGGGGGCCGTGACCAAGAGACCCAGTACTTC.